The TCR beta chain described here comes from a study of cytomegalovirus exposure and HLA in healthy donors. Study summary: The early release's HLA-typed donors yielded roughly 85 million unique TCRs. Study observations and caveats: Several of the most significant clusters were apparently associated with common viral pathogens in a later analysis.

CDR1 is MDHEN, CDR2 SYDVKM, per germline. This CDR3 is built from 18 residues. Between the trimmed V and J ends, which lost 6 bases and 0 bases, there was a span of 20 bases. Notes on this clone: What it recognizes is unknown.

PCR used 60 Vbeta primers and 13 Jbeta primers. Only in-frame clones appear in the TCRdb table, and some are missing; sequencing was by immunoSEQ multiplex PCR. The table has 150,000 to 200,000 clones, about 75% seen once. The chain uses TRBV28 and TRBJ1-4, with a tentative D call TRBD1 (5 bases). This TCR was recovered from a woman in her forties in good health and CMV-seropositive. Material for sequencing was PBMCs. DNA of the CDR3: TGTGCCAGCAGCTATCTACACAGGAACATAGCAACTAATGAAAAACTGTTTTTT. Protein: CASSYLHRNIATNEKLFF.